One TCR beta chain is described in this entry. Its antigen is not identified. This sample was taken from a study of cytomegalovirus exposure and HLA in healthy donors. V lost 5 bases and J 2 bases, leaving 15 bases between the germline ends. Germline CDR1 is SGHTA and CDR2 is FQGNSA. The CDR3 runs to 15 residues. Overall study findings and caveats: Among the most significant clusters, several appeared linked to common viral pathogens in a later analysis. A later analysis linked a missense DCLRE1C variant to TCR beta V- and J-gene trimming.

With 60 Vbeta and 13 Jbeta primers, the PCR was carried out. The protocol was immunoSEQ multiplex PCR, while the TCRdb copy is restricted to in-frame clones and leaves out a portion. Of around 130,000 clones listed, around 65% are singletons. The sequenced sample was PBMCs. The rearrangement uses TRBV7-2 and TRBJ1-1; maybe TRBD1 (6 bases). The sequence came from a man in his late teens or twenties in good health and CMV-seronegative. This CDR3 is CASSLTGRLNTEAFF. The CDR3 bases are TGTGCCAGCAGCCTCACAGGGAGACTAAACACTGAAGCTTTCTTT.